Presented here are 18 T cell receptor beta chains from one specimen sequenced in a study of early T cells in non-severe SARS-CoV-2 infection. TCRdb used MiXCR to reprocess the 5' RACE reads, holding one entry per CDR3 protein. The sample carries about 53,000 distinct CDR3 sequences, roughly an eighth recorded once. The starting material was whole blood, obtained at baseline. Receptors were obtained from an adult who was a healthcare worker with PCR-confirmed SARS-CoV-2 infection or an uninfected control (not recorded which).

The table lists this clonotype with many counts. CDR3 loop: CATSDFPTGELFF. The CDR3 DNA reads as TGTGCCACCAGTGATTTCCCCACCGGGGAGCTGTTTTTT. V usage is TRBV24-1 and J usage is TRBJ2-2; D ambiguous. V was cut by 1 base and J by 4 bases, with 3 bases left in between. The CDR3 has 13 amino acids. Germline-derived CDR1 and CDR2 are KGHDR and SFDVKD.

This clonotype was observed a handful of times. V is TRBV6-4 and J is TRBJ1-2; D unresolved. The germline V and J ends were trimmed by 2 bases and 5 bases, with 9 bases remaining between them. This CDR3 spans 13 amino acids. CDR1 and CDR2 (germline): MRHNA, SNTAGT. The CDR3 DNA reads as TGTGCCAGCAGTGACGGGCATACATATGGCTACACCTTC. Amino acids: CASSDGHTYGYTF.

This clonotype was found a few times. The chain employs TRBV6-2 or TRBV6-3 and TRBJ1-2; D call uncertain. Looked up from germline, CDR1 is MNHEY and CDR2 is SVGEGT. V gave up 8 bases and J gave up 8 bases, with 21 bases separating them. The CDR3 totals 14 residues. The CDR3 is CASLPAGEGKGYTF. DNA for the CDR3: TGTGCCAGCCTCCCGGCCGGGGAGGGTAAAGGCTACACCTTC.

The chain employs TRBV5-1 and TRBJ2-7, with a weak D call TRBD2 (6 bases). Germline V gives CDR1 SGHRS, CDR2 YFSETQ. V was shortened by 1 base and J by 3 bases, with 17 bases between the two germline ends. The CDR3 consists of 16 residues. The CDR3 DNA reads TGCGCCAGCAGCTTGCCACCGTTAGCGGACGTCTACGAGCAGTACTTC. Its protein is CASSLPPLADVYEQYF.

This clonotype came up once. The chain joins TRBV29-1 to TRBJ2-1; D may be TRBD1 (6 bases). V gave up 7 bases and J gave up 3 bases, with 10 bases separating them. The germline CDR1 and CDR2 sequences are SQVTM and ANQGSEA. The length of the CDR3 is 12 residues. The CDR3 bases are TGCAGCGGCCGGGACAACTACAATGAGCAGTTCTTC. Translated: CSGRDNYNEQFF.

The genes are TRBV18 and TRBJ1-6, with 7 nucleotides matching TRBD1. CDR1 and CDR2 (germline): KGHSH, LQKENI. J lost 13 bases, V lost 3 bases, and 15 bases had no gene match. The CDR3 consists of 16 residues. For the CDR3, the DNA is TGTGCCAGCTCACCGCAACAGGGGAACCCGGGGTCCCCCCTCCACTTT. Its translation: CASSPQQGNPGSPLHF.

This chain connects TRBV12-3 or TRBV12-4 to TRBJ2-7, with TRBD2 matching over 11 bases. The CDR3 is 14 residues long. The trim removed 6 bases at V and 7 bases at J, leaving 8 bases unmatched. CDR3 nucleotide sequence: TGTGCCAGCAGCAGCTTAGCGGGAGGGCTTGAGCAGTACTTC. The encoded protein is CASSSLAGGLEQYF.

This clonotype was observed at least ten times. The rearrangement links TRBV6-2 or TRBV6-3 to TRBJ2-5, with D perhaps TRBD1 or TRBD2 (5 bases each). Germline lookup yields CDR1 MNHEY and CDR2 SVGEGT. Deletions cut 6 bases from V and 7 bases from J, with 18 bases between. CDR3 length equals 14 residues. CDR3 sequence: CASSVGGLAGTQYF. CDR3 nucleotides: TGTGCCAGCAGCGTTGGGGGTCTGGCAGGGACCCAGTACTTC.

This clonotype has ten or more counts. V usage is TRBV14 and J usage is TRBJ2-1; 12 bases match TRBD2. The CDR3 length is 16 residues. The junction had 8 bases not matched to a gene; V was cut back by 5 bases and J by 6 bases. Germline V gene sequence: CDR1 SGHDN, CDR2 FVKESK. CDR3 coding DNA: TGTGCCAGCAGCGGACGACTAGCGGGAGCAGTCAATGAGCAGTTCTTC. Protein sequence: CASSGRLAGAVNEQFF. The full variable domain, with the rest looked up from reference TRBV14 and TRBJ2-1, is EAGVTQFPSHSVIEKGQTVTLRCDPISGHDNLYWYRRVMGKEIKFLLHFVKESKQDESGMPNNRFLAERTGGTYSTLKVQPAELEDSGVYFCASSGRLAGAVNEQFFGPGTRLTVL.

This clonotype was counted ten times or more. This rearrangement joins TRBV5-6 to TRBJ2-1; possibly TRBD1 or TRBD2 for D (5 bases each). Trimming cost V 7 bases and J 6 bases, with 20 bases left between them. Germline values: CDR1 SGHDT, CDR2 YYEEEE. This CDR3 contains 15 residues. In DNA form, the CDR3 reads TGTGCCAGCTTCCCTGTGCTATTCGGGACCAATGAGCAGTTCTTC. It is translated as CASFPVLFGTNEQFF.

V is TRBV6-5 and J is TRBJ2-3, with D possibly being TRBD1 (6 bases). V was pared by 0 bases and J by 5 bases, with 12 bases between. Germline values: CDR1 MNHEY, CDR2 SVGAGI. There are 15 residues in the CDR3. The DNA of the CDR3 is TGTGCCAGCAGTTACTCGGGACACGCTAAAGATACGCAGTATTTT. This encodes CASSYSGHAKDTQYF.

V gene TRBV4-1 combines with J gene TRBJ2-7; D is uncertain. Germline lookup yields CDR1 MGHRA and CDR2 YSYEKL. The V and J ends lost 1 base and 3 bases respectively, with 7 bases between them. The length of the CDR3 is 13 residues. The CDR3 region has the DNA TGCGCCAGCAGCCAAGTAGGGAACTACGAGCAGTACTTC. Its protein product is CASSQVGNYEQYF.

This clonotype was observed many times. This chain uses TRBV28 with TRBJ2-1; 14 nucleotides match TRBD2. J was trimmed by 7 bases and V by 2 bases; bases with no gene match: 1. The CDR3 covers 15 residues. Looked up from germline, CDR1 is MDHEN and CDR2 is SYDVKM. The DNA of the CDR3 is TGTGCCAGCAGTTTAGGACTAGCGGGAGGTAATGAGCAGTTCTTC. This sequence encodes CASSLGLAGGNEQFF.

The rearrangement uses TRBV3-1 and TRBJ2-7; D gene uncertain. Per the germline V gene, CDR1 is LGHDT and CDR2 is YNNKEL (reference sequence). The CDR3 is 13 amino acids. Between the trimmed V and J ends, which lost 2 bases and 3 bases, there was a span of 8 bases. For the CDR3, the DNA is TGTGCCAGCAGCCAAATGGGTTACTACGAGCAGTACTTC. It is translated as CASSQMGYYEQYF.

In this sample, this clonotype turned up a few times. This sequence joins TRBV6-5 and TRBJ2-7; D is perhaps TRBD2 (6 bases). The CDR3 covers 15 residues. Trimming pared 6 bases from V and 3 bases from J, leaving 18 bases between. CDR1 is MNHEY, CDR2 SVGAGI, per germline. The CDR3 coding sequence is TGTGCCAGCAGCCAAGAACTAGCTGGGAGCTACGAGCAGTACTTC. Residues: CASSQELAGSYEQYF.

The chain is built from TRBV20-1 and TRBJ2-7; D perhaps matches TRBD1 (5 bases). V lost 1 base and J lost 1, with 11 bases in between. The CDR3 runs to 14 residues. Germline CDR1 DFQATT, CDR2 SNEGSKA (reference sequence). The CDR3 here is CSARATGPSYEQYF. In DNA form, the CDR3 reads TGCAGTGCTAGAGCAACAGGCCCTTCCTACGAGCAGTACTTC.

This clonotype was observed a few times. This CDR3 is CSVSGTDQETQYF. DNA of the CDR3: TGCAGCGTTTCCGGGACAGACCAAGAGACCCAGTACTTC. V usage is TRBV29-1 and J usage is TRBJ2-5; 7 nucleotides align to TRBD1. V lost 5 bases to trimming and J lost 0 bases; unmatched junction nucleotides: 3. Germline lookup yields CDR1 SQVTM and CDR2 ANQGSEA. This CDR3 comprises 13 residues.

The gene calls are TRBV28 and TRBJ1-2; 8 bases line up with TRBD1. CDR1 is MDHEN and CDR2 is SYDVKM in the germline V gene. V was pared by 5 bases and J by 4 bases, with 3 bases of the junction left unmatched. The CDR3 has 13 amino acids. This chain's CDR3 is CASSTGQGYGYTF. The CDR3 coding sequence is TGTGCCAGCAGTACCGGACAGGGCTATGGCTACACCTTC.